This TCR beta chain was identified in a study of T cell repertoires in cytomegalovirus infection. This clonotype occurred a few times. Its matching antigen is unknown. Study-wide points: Accumulated public TCR beta family frequency recognized individuals carrying CMV together with the relevant HLA.

V was cut by 0 bases and J by 1 base, with 14 bases left in between. This CDR3 spans 17 amino acids. Germline V CDR1 and CDR2: LNHDA, SQIVND (reference sequence). TCRdb re-derived calls from the reads in MiXCR, one entry per CDR3 protein. This sample has hundreds of thousands of distinct CDR3 sequences, with roughly 34% found just once. Material: cultured PBMCs, obtained from culture after CMV antigen stimulation. This chain connects TRBV19 to TRBJ2-3, with a weak D call TRBD2 (5 bases). This receptor was obtained from a human donor in good health (CMV status not recorded). Some clones in this sample may be carry-over from other donors' samples. The CDR3 sequence is CASSIDLRGVGTDTQYF. The CDR3 DNA reads TGTGCCAGTAGTATAGATCTCCGGGGAGTCGGCACAGATACGCAGTATTTT.